This T cell receptor (beta chain) was sequenced in a study of T cell responses to AZD1222 COVID-19 vaccine. Study observations and caveats: Donors were mostly white British, more females; clonal diversity possibly underestimated.

The protocol was immunoSEQ multiplex PCR, while the TCRdb copy is restricted to in-frame clones and leaves out a portion. The sample records about 52,000 clones, about nine tenths being singletons. V was cut by 6 bases and J by 10 bases, with 13 bases left in between. CDR1 is MNHEY, CDR2 SVGEGT, per germline. This CDR3 spans 12 amino acids. Concerning this clone itself: The antigen is undetermined.

The clonotype was recovered from an adult who received the AZD1222 COVID-19 vaccine. The genes are TRBV6-2 or TRBV6-3 and TRBJ2-1; D remains ambiguous. The material sequenced was peripheral blood, taken 28 days after the second AZD1222 dose. This CDR3 reads CASSEDLREQFF. As DNA, the CDR3 is TGTGCCAGCAGCGAGGATTTGCGGGAGCAGTTCTTC.